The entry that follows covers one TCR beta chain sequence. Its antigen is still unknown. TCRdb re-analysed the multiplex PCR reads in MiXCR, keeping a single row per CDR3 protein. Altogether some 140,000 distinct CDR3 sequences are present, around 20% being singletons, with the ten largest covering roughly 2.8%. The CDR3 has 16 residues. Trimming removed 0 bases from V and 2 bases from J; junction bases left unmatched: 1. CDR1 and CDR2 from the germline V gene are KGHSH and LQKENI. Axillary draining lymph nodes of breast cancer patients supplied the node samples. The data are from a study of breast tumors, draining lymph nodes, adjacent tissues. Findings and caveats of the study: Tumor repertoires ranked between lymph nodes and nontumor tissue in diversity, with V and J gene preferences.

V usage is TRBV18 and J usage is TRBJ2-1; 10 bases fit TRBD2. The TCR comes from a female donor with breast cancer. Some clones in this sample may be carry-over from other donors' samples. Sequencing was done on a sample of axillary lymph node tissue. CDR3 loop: CASSPPGLAAYNEQFF. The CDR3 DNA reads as TGTGCCAGCTCACCACCCGGACTAGCGGCCTACAATGAGCAGTTCTTC.